This T cell receptor beta chain is from a study of T cell clonotyping in hematopoietic cell transplantation. Regarding the study as a whole: CD4 and CD8 repertoire contributions could not be separated without sorting.

Time point noted: recipient sample about 28 days before transplant, after cytoreduction. Germline V gene data show CDR1 as MDHEN and CDR2 as SYDVKM. The V and J ends lost 7 bases and 6 bases respectively, with 24 bases between them. The CDR3 is made up of 16 amino acids. Here immunoSEQ multiplex PCR was the method, and the copy in TCRdb shows in-frame clones only, minus some. The data contain 20,000 to 25,000 clones, 75% to 90% of them singletons. Of note for this clone: Its antigen is not known.

V is TRBV28 and J is TRBJ1-2; D perhaps matches TRBD1 (6 bases). Sequencing used peripheral blood mononuclear cells, obtained before stem cell transplant. This TCR derives from a young man with biphenotypic leukemia. Some clones in this sample may be carry-over from other donors' samples. CDR3 region: CASIPPGPPQGHGYTF. The CDR3 nucleotides read TGTGCCAGCATTCCACCGGGCCCCCCACAGGGCCATGGCTACACCTTC.